This T cell receptor (beta chain) was captured by sequencing in a study of early T cells in non-severe SARS-CoV-2 infection. About the study: It was bulk RNA from unsorted whole blood that was sequenced, and the chains were unpaired.

This clonotype has ten or more counts. This CDR3 has 14 residues. Trimming cost V 3 bases and J 0 bases, with 10 bases left between them. Germline lookup yields CDR1 GTSNPN and CDR2 SVGIG (reference sequence). Each single cDNA molecule received a unique molecular identifier. TCRdb independently ran MiXCR on the 5' RACE reads; one entry per CDR3 protein. The sample yields fewer than 55,000 distinct CDR3 sequences, around 6.8% seen once. Sequencing was carried out using whole blood. This clonotype was sampled from an adult who was a healthcare worker with PCR-confirmed SARS-CoV-2 infection or an uninfected control (not recorded which). The J gene is TRBJ2-3, the V gene TRBV30, with D possibly matching TRBD2 (6 bases). CDR3 nucleotide sequence: TGTGCCTGGAGCCCCCTAGCGAGCACAGATACGCAGTATTTT. Its protein product is CAWSPLASTDTQYF. The full variable domain, completed using reference TRBV30 and TRBJ2-3, is SQTIHQWPATLVQPVGSPLSLECTVEGTSNPNLYWYRQAAGRGLQLLFYSVGIGQISSEVPQNLSASRPQDRQFILSSKKLLLSDSGFYLCAWSPLASTDTQYFGPGTRLTVL.